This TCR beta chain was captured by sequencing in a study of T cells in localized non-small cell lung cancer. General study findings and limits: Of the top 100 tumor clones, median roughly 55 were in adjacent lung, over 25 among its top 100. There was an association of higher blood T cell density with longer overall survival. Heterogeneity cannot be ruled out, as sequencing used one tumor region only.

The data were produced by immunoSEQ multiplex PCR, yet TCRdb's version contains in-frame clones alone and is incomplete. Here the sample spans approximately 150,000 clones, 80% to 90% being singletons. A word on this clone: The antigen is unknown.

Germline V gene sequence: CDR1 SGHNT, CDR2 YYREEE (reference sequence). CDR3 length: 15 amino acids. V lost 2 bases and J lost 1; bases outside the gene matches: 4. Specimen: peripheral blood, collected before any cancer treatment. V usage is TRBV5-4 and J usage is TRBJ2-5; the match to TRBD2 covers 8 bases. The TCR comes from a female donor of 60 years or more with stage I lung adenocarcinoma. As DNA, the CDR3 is TGTGCCAGCAGCTTACGGCGGGAGGTCCAAGAGACCCAGTACTTC. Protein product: CASSLRREVQETQYF.